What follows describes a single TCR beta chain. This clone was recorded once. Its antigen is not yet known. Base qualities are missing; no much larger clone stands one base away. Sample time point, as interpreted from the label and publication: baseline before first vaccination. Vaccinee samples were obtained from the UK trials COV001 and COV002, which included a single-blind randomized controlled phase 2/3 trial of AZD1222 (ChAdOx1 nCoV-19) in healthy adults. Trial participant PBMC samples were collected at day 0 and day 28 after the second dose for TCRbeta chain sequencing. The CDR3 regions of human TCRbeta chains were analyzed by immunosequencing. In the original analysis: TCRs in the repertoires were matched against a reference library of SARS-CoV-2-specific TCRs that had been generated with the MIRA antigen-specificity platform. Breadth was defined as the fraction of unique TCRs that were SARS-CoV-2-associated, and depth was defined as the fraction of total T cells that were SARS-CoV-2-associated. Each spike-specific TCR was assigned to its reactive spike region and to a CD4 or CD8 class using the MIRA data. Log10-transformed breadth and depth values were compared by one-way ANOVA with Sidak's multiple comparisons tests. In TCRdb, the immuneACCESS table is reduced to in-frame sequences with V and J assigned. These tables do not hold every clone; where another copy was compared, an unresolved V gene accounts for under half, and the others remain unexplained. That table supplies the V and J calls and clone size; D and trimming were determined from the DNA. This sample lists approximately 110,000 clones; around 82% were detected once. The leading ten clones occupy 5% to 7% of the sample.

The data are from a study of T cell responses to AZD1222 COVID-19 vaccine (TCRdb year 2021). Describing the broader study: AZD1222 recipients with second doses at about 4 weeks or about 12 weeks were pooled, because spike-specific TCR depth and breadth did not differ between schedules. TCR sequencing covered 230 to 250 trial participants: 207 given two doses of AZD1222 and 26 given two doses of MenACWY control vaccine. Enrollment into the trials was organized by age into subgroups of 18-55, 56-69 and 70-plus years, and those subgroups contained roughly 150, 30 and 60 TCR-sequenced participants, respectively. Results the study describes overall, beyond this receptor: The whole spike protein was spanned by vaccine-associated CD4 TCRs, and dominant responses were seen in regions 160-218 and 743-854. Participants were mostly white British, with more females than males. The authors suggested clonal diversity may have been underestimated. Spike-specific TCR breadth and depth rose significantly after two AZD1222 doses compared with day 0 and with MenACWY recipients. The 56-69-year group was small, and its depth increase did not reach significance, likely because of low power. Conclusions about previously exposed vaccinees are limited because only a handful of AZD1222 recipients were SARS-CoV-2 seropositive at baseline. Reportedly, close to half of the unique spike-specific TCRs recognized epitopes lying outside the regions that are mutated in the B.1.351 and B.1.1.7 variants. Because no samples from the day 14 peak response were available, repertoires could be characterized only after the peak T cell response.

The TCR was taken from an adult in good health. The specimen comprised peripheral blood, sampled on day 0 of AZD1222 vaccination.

In nucleotide form, the sequence is TGTGCCAGCAGTCGAGACCAAATAAACACTGAAGCTTTCTTT. This codes for CASSRDQINTEAFF. The chain joins TRBV7-2 to TRBJ1-1, with the D segment identity uncertain. The CDR3, from cysteine to phenylalanine, totals 14 residues. Only the CDR3 part of the read is kept: 42 bases, read in frame from the first base. V and J are truncated by 6 bases and 2 bases respectively, leaving an intervening sequence of 13 bases. Taken from the germline V gene, the CDR1 and CDR2 loops are SGHTA and FQGNSA.